Listed here are 27 T cell receptor beta chains from one sample, sequenced in a study of blood T cell repertoires in COVID-19. Assay: immunoSEQ multiplex PCR; the TCRdb copy retains only in-frame clones and omits some. The sample lists about 160,000 clones; around 80% were seen once. Source material: peripheral blood. Receptors were obtained from a man aged 60 to 69 with acute or convalescent COVID-19.

V gene TRBV5-5 combines with J gene TRBJ1-3; D gene uncertain. The germline V and J ends were trimmed by 6 bases and 0 bases, with 10 bases remaining between them. The CDR3 covers 14 residues. From germline, CDR1 is SGHKS and CDR2 YYEKEE (reference sequence). CDR3 sequence: CASIGEISGNTIYF. In DNA, the CDR3 is TGTGCCAGCATAGGAGAGATCTCTGGAAACACCATATATTTT.

The chain has TRBV10-2 and TRBJ1-1, with 7 bases identical to TRBD1. V was pared by 4 bases and J by 2 bases, with 4 bases of the junction left unmatched. The CDR3 contains 14 residues. CDR1 and CDR2 (germline): WSHSY, SAAADI. In DNA form, the CDR3 reads TGCGCCAGCAGTGTTCAGGGGGAAAACACTGAAGCTTTCTTT. Encoded protein: CASSVQGENTEAFF.

The V call is TRBV5-4, the J call TRBJ1-3; D call uncertain. The CDR3 extends over 15 amino acids. V shed 0 bases and J shed 3 bases, with 10 bases lying between them. Germline-derived CDR1 and CDR2 are SGHNT and YYREEE (reference sequence). The chain's CDR3 is CASSLGIDFGNTIYF. CDR3 coding DNA: TGTGCCAGCAGCTTGGGAATAGACTTTGGAAACACCATATATTTT.

The V call is TRBV5-1, the J call TRBJ1-1; D is undetermined. Trimming took 5 bases from V and 5 from J, leaving 16 bases between them. Germline loops: CDR1 SGHRS, CDR2 YFSETQ. This CDR3 has 14 amino acids. The DNA of the CDR3 is TGCGCCAGCAGGCGGGATGGCGGGAGGACTGAAGCTTTCTTT. Protein: CASRRDGGRTEAFF.

The rearrangement links TRBV6-5 to TRBJ2-7; 7 bases align to TRBD1. The CDR3 has 14 amino acids. Germline trimming cut 7 bases from V and 2 bases from J; bases unmatched to any gene: 8. The germline V gene has CDR1 MNHEY and CDR2 SVGAGI. The CDR3 sequence is CASTRPGQTYEQYF. The CDR3 coding sequence is TGTGCCAGCACCCGGCCGGGACAGACCTACGAGCAGTACTTC.

V usage is TRBV5-1 and J usage is TRBJ2-2, with a tentative D call TRBD2 (6 bases). Trimming stripped 1 base from V and 0 bases from J, with 10 bases between. The CDR3 extends over 16 amino acids. In germline, CDR1 is SGHRS, CDR2 YFSETQ. In DNA form, the CDR3 reads TGCGCCAGCAGCTTGCGGGGCGGGGCGAACACCGGGGAGCTGTTTTTT. Its protein product is CASSLRGGANTGELFF.

This clone has just one count. V usage is TRBV5-1 and J usage is TRBJ1-3, with D perhaps matching TRBD1 (5 bases). V was trimmed by 3 bases and J by 0 bases, leaving 10 bases between them. Germline CDR1 and CDR2: SGHRS and YFSETQ. The CDR3 runs to 15 residues. Here the CDR3 DNA reads TGCGCCAGCAGCTCGGACACCTACTCTGGAAACACCATATATTTT. Amino acids: CASSSDTYSGNTIYF.

This clone was counted a single time. The rearrangement links TRBV6-1 to TRBJ1-1; D call uncertain. This CDR3 contains 15 residues. Looked up from germline, CDR1 is MNHNS and CDR2 is SASEGT. V lost 2 bases to trimming and J lost 4 bases, with 14 bases between them. For the CDR3, the DNA is TGTGCCAGCAGTGAACGGGTACAAGCCTCCACTGAAGCTTTCTTT. The encoded protein is CASSERVQASTEAFF.

The rearrangement joins TRBV21-1 to TRBJ1-2; TRBD1 reflects the table's D call only, with no check against the DNA. TRBV21-1 is termed a pseudogene. The CDR3 runs 16 residues. CDR3 protein: CASSKGGWGRGYGYTF. The DNA of the CDR3 is TGTGCCAGCAGCAAAGGGGGCTGGGGCAGGGGCTATGGCTACACCTTC.

This chain uses TRBV7-3 with TRBJ1-1; tentatively, D is TRBD1 (6 bases). V was trimmed by 2 bases and J by 1 base, leaving 8 bases between them. The CDR3 consists of 14 residues. Germline V gene data show CDR1 as SGHTA and CDR2 as FQGTGA. The CDR3 DNA is TGTGCCAGCAGCTTACAGGGGCGGAACACTGAAGCTTTCTTT. It encodes CASSLQGRNTEAFF.

This chain uses TRBV27 with TRBJ2-7; 7 nucleotides agree with TRBD1. The CDR3 totals 13 residues. Germline CDR1 is MNHEY and CDR2 is SMNVEV (reference sequence). Trimming cost V 6 bases and J 0 bases; bases outside gene matches: 2. In DNA form, the CDR3 reads TGTGCCAGCAGGGGGACAGCCTCCTACGAGCAGTACTTC. It codes for CASRGTASYEQYF.

Only one count was recorded for this clone. This chain links TRBV10-3 with TRBJ2-7; tentative D call: TRBD2 (6 bases). In germline, CDR1 is ENHRY, CDR2 SYGVKD. With 0 bases removed from V and 0 bases from J, the gap between germline ends came to 12 bases. The CDR3 contains 16 residues. This CDR3 is CAISESRGLSSYEQYF. CDR3 DNA sequence: TGTGCCATCAGTGAGTCGCGGGGCCTTAGCTCCTACGAGCAGTACTTC.

The rearrangement uses TRBV19 and TRBJ1-1, with 7 bases identical to TRBD1. CDR3 size: 16 residues. The V and J ends lost 5 bases and 4 bases, in that order; junction bases with no gene match: 13. Germline V lookup: CDR1 LNHDA, CDR2 SQIVND (reference sequence). The CDR3 region has the DNA TGTGCCAGTAGTCGTATAAACCCAGGGGGACCCACTGAAGCTTTCTTT. This translates into CASSRINPGGPTEAFF.

This clone came up once. The DNA of the CDR3 is TGTGCCAGCAGTTTTCGGGGGGGCCTGGGCACAGATACGCAGTATTTT. Translated: CASSFRGGLGTDTQYF. The V and J genes are TRBV28 and TRBJ2-3, with TRBD2 matching over 8 bases. The germline gives CDR1 MDHEN, CDR2 SYDVKM. The junction had 6 bases not matched to a gene; V was cut back by 3 bases and J by 1 base. The CDR3 has 16 amino acids. Full variable domain (remainder filled in from reference TRBV28 and TRBJ2-3): DVKVTQSSRYLVKRTGEKVFLECVQDMDHENMFWYRQDPGLGLRLIYFSYDVKMKEKGDIPEGYSVSREKKERFSLILESASTNQTSMYLCASSFRGGLGTDTQYFGPGTRLTVL.

The V gene is TRBV5-6, the J gene TRBJ1-6, with unresolved D. In germline, CDR1 is SGHDT, CDR2 YYEEEE. Between the trimmed V and J ends, which lost 4 bases and 7 bases, there was a span of 6 bases. The CDR3 spans 12 residues. CDR3 loop: CASSAQNSPLHF. The CDR3 bases are TGTGCCAGCAGCGCACAGAATTCACCCCTCCACTTT.

J is TRBJ1-5 and V is TRBV11-2; 9 positions agree with TRBD1. After removal of 5 bases from V and 5 bases from J, the junction contained 7 bases not matched to a gene. The CDR3 spans 15 residues. Germline V gene sequence: CDR1 SGHAT, CDR2 FQNNGV. The CDR3 region is CASSLDRGSHQPQHF. The CDR3 DNA follows: TGTGCCAGCAGCCTGGACAGGGGATCTCATCAGCCCCAGCATTTT.

The chain joins TRBV3-1 (or the pseudogene TRBV3-2) to TRBJ1-1; 9 bases fit TRBD1. The CDR3 has 13 residues. J was trimmed by 10 bases and V by 3 bases; bases with no gene match: 6. CDR1 and CDR2 (germline): LGHDT, YNNKEL (reference sequence). The CDR3 DNA follows: TGTGCCAGCAGCCAGGCCCGACAGGGGGGAGCTTTCTTT. This gives the protein CASSQARQGGAFF.

The J gene is TRBJ1-1, the V gene TRBV5-1; D ambiguous. This CDR3 comprises 14 residues. Germline V gene data show CDR1 as SGHRS and CDR2 as YFSETQ. Trimming cost V 4 bases and J 8 bases, with 18 bases left between them. The CDR3 region is CASSGEGLGEEAFF. CDR3 DNA: TGCGCCAGCAGCGGAGAGGGTTTGGGTGAGGAAGCTTTCTTT.

This chain connects TRBV5-4 to TRBJ1-6, with TRBD1 identical over 12 bases. After removal of 3 bases from V and 8 bases from J, the junction contained 3 bases not matched to a gene. The CDR3 length is 15 residues. Germline V gene sequence: CDR1 SGHNT, CDR2 YYREEE (reference sequence). CDR3 bases: TGTGCCAGCAGCTGGGGACAGGGGGCATATTCACCCCTCCACTTT. Amino acids: CASSWGQGAYSPLHF.

The chain carries TRBV27 and TRBJ1-1; D may be TRBD1 (6 bases). The V end lost 4 bases, the J end lost 11 bases, and 17 bases lay between the germline ends. The CDR3 length is 13 residues. Germline V gene data show CDR1 as MNHEY and CDR2 as SMNVEV (reference sequence). The CDR3 region is CASSYTTGNYAFF. CDR3 DNA sequence: TGTGCCAGCAGTTATACCACAGGGAACTACGCTTTCTTT.

The chain has TRBV5-1 and TRBJ2-1; a possible D gene is TRBD1 (5 bases). The CDR3 has 16 amino acids. Trimming took 0 bases from V and 1 from J, leaving 11 bases between them. Per the germline V gene, CDR1 is SGHRS and CDR2 is YFSETQ. CDR3 amino acids: CASSLEAQGSYNEQFF. CDR3 bases: TGCGCCAGCAGCTTGGAGGCTCAGGGTTCCTACAATGAGCAGTTCTTC.

CDR3 bases: TGTGCCAGCAGCCCTCCGCCGCGGGGGGCCCGGGCGAGCGAGCAGTACTTC. It translates to CASSPPPRGARASEQYF. The chain employs TRBV7-2 and TRBJ2-7; 8 bases align to TRBD2. This CDR3 is 17 amino acids long. The germline V gene encodes CDR1 SGHTA and CDR2 FQGNSA. With 5 bases clipped from V and 6 bases from J, the junction kept 18 bases outside the gene matches.

The rearrangement uses TRBV5-5 and TRBJ1-1; maybe TRBD1 (5 bases). Trimming shortened V by 3 bases and J by 2 bases, and 11 bases separated the two germline ends. The germline V gene has CDR1 SGHKS and CDR2 YYEKEE (reference sequence). This CDR3 is 14 amino acids long. CDR3 sequence reads: CASSSWTLNTEAFF. The CDR3 nucleotides read TGTGCCAGCAGCTCCTGGACACTTAACACTGAAGCTTTCTTT.

A note on this clone: Other DNA sequences within the sample encode an identical CDR3. J is TRBJ2-6 and V is TRBV30; D is perhaps TRBD1 (5 bases). The CDR3 runs to 15 residues. V shed 0 bases and J shed 4 bases, with 10 bases lying between them. The V gene's germline CDR1 is GTSNPN and CDR2 SVGIG (reference sequence). CDR3 coding DNA: TGTGCCTGGAGTGTAGGGGTGGCGGGGGCCAACGTCCTGACTTTC. Protein product: CAWSVGVAGANVLTF.

The chain is built from TRBV4-3 and TRBJ2-1, with 9 bases identical to TRBD1. The germline V gene encodes CDR1 LGHNA and CDR2 YSLEER. V dropped 1 base and J dropped 8; count of bases not matched to a gene: 6. The CDR3 totals 15 residues. The CDR3, as DNA: TGCGCCAGCAGCCAAGGGACAGGGGTCATCGATGAGCAGTTCTTC. Its translation: CASSQGTGVIDEQFF.

This chain joins TRBV7-2 and TRBJ1-1; perhaps TRBD1 as D (6 bases). The CDR3 covers 17 residues. Trimming took 5 bases from V and 2 from J, leaving 21 bases between them. Germline V lookup: CDR1 SGHTA, CDR2 FQGNSA. CDR3 DNA sequence: TGTGCCAGCAGCCCTTCCAGGGGAGGGTCGCGTAACACTGAAGCTTTCTTT. Its translation is CASSPSRGGSRNTEAFF.

The chain links TRBV5-8 to TRBJ2-1; possibly TRBD1 for D (5 bases). This CDR3 region has 15 residues. Germline V gives CDR1 SGHTS, CDR2 YDEGEE. The germline V and J ends were trimmed by 0 bases and 8 bases, with 15 bases remaining between them. The chain's CDR3 is CASSLARVAYDEQFF. The CDR3 nucleotides are TGTGCCAGCAGCTTGGCCAGGGTAGCATATGATGAGCAGTTCTTC.